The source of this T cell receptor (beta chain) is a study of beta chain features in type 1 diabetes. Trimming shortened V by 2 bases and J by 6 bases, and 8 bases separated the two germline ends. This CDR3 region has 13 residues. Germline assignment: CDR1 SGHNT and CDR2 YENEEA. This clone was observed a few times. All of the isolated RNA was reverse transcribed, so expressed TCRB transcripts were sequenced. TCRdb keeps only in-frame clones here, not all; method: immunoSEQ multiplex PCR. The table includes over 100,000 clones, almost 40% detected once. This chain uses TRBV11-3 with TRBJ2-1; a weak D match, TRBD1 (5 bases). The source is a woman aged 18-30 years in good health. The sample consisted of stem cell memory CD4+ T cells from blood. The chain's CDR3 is CASSLQGRNEQFF. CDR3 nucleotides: TGTGCCAGCAGCTTACAGGGTCGCAATGAGCAGTTCTTC.